This TCR beta chain is from a study of blood T cell repertoires in COVID-19. Study background: Samples came from the United States, Italy and Spain, spanning acute and convalescent COVID-19. T cells, B-cell-depleted T cells, or PBMCs provided the cDNA or gDNA that served as material.

The V and J ends lost 1 base and 0 bases respectively, with 11 bases between them. This CDR3 is built from 15 residues. Germline V CDR1 and CDR2: SGHDT, YYEEEE. Per the study methods: Amplifying reference gene primers gave estimates of nucleated cell counts. Here immunoSEQ multiplex PCR was the method, and the copy in TCRdb shows in-frame clones only, minus some. Clonal size and the V and J genes are those of that table, whereas D and trimming came from the DNA. Here the sample spans about 180,000 clones, more than 75% being singletons. The clonotype was recovered from a man aged 40-49 years with active or convalescent COVID-19. The chain has TRBV5-6 and TRBJ2-7; D is perhaps TRBD2 (6 bases). Input material: peripheral blood. The CDR3 DNA is TGTGCCAGCAGCTTGTTAGCGGCGGACTCCTACGAGCAGTACTTC. Its protein product is CASSLLAADSYEQYF.